This T cell receptor (beta chain) was recovered during a study of CD8 T cells in Susac syndrome. The CDR3 sequence is 15 residues long. Germline V CDR1 and CDR2: MGHRA, YSYEKL. The junction had 5 bases not matched to a gene; V was cut back by 1 base and J by 6 bases. Random hexamers primed reverse transcription of about 0.45 to 1 ug RNA. TCRdb reprocessed the immunoSEQ multiplex PCR reads via MiXCR and lists one record per CDR3 protein. The sample has some 450,000 distinct CDR3 sequences; 75% to 90% are singletons. What was sequenced was CD8+ T cells from PBMCs. The TCR comes from a human donor with multiple sclerosis. The rearrangement joins TRBV4-1 to TRBJ2-1; TRBD1 aligns across 8 bases. The CDR3 sequence: CASSQVTGGSNEQFF. In nucleotides, the CDR3 is TGCGCCAGCAGCCAAGTCACAGGGGGATCCAATGAGCAGTTCTTC.